This note documents a single TCR beta chain sequence. Antigen unknown. The data stem from a study of cytomegalovirus exposure and HLA in healthy donors. Though nominally healthy at sampling, donors likely had unrecorded immune exposures. PCR primers comprised 60 Vbeta and 13 Jbeta primers. Original analysis: A follow-up analysis tallied around 80 million unique TCR beta chains, roughly 11 million shared. The assay was immunoSEQ multiplex PCR, and TCRdb's table has in-frame clones only and misses some. The D gene and trimming were derived from the DNA, and the V and J assignments and clone size from that table. The repertoire holds approximately 170,000 clones, with around 73% as singletons. CDR3 size: 17 residues. Per the germline V gene, CDR1 is SGHRS and CDR2 is YFSETQ. J was trimmed by 7 bases and V by 4 bases; bases with no gene match: 14. Study-wide results and limits: Reportedly, a later analysis found an Asian-associated ancestry cluster had fewer N-insertions than the approximately 670-donor mean. V segments that were indistinguishable, TRBV6-2 and TRBV6-3 among them, were omitted from analysis.

Sample: PBMCs. The chain joins TRBV5-1 to TRBJ2-1, with 10 bases matching TRBD2. The source of this sequence is a woman under 30 in good health and CMV-seropositive. As DNA, the CDR3 is TGCGCCAGCAGCCAAAGTACCGGGACTAGCGCTCTAAATGAGCAGTTCTTC. This sequence encodes CASSQSTGTSALNEQFF.